This T cell receptor beta chain was retrieved from a study of T cells in Graves' hyperthyroidism and ophthalmopathy (dated by TCRdb to about 2019). Study-level background: Peripheral blood samples were taken at the time of initial diagnosis, prior to any treatment. TCR V-J signatures able to tell the groups apart were searched for in a discovery cohort of 95 to 100 patients, of whom over 40 had Graves' ophthalmopathy and under 65 had stable Graves' hyperthyroidism. Whether ophthalmopathy could be predicted prospectively was tested in an independent validation cohort made up of roughly 20 hyperthyroidism patients plus 17 patients who later progressed to ophthalmopathy. The approximately 100 discovery patients were randomly divided into training and test sets at a 7:3 ratio. In several Graves' hyperthyroidism patients, the study also compared T-cell repertoires from thyroid tissue with T-cell repertoires from blood. After sampling, hyperthyroidism patients received methimazole starting at 30 mg daily, and ophthalmopathy patients received high-dose intravenous methylprednisolone. The paper reports TCR Vbeta CDR3 sequencing of 140 or so peripheral blood samples: approximately 41 ophthalmopathy, 75 to 80 hyperthyroidism and approximately 17 progressor patients. What the authors observed across the whole study: No statistical method was used to set the sample size in advance, and investigators knew the group allocation. In validation, the model predicted progression to ophthalmopathy a median of 6.5 months before onset, with roughly 68% sensitivity and roughly 79% specificity. Most expanded thyroid clonotypes (frequency above 0.001) were also detected in blood, suggesting blood repertoires may reflect thyroid immune responses. In cross-validation, a model built on a 13 V-J signature told ophthalmopathy apart from stable hyperthyroidism with approximately 90% sensitivity and around 81% specificity, and in testing the same model reached 80%/75%.

This clonotype showed up just a few times. No cognate antigen has been identified for it. No base-level quality is on record; no much larger clone is a single base apart. Ophthalmopathy patients had moderately to severely active disease, with a Clinical Activity Score of 3 or more, a NOSPECS grade of 4 or more, and a disease duration of less than 3 months. Any patient with an uncontrolled infection, another autoimmune disease, pregnancy or lactation was excluded. Diagnoses were based on clinical symptoms, serum thyroxine and TRAb, thyroid ultrasound and orbital computed tomography. PBMCs were isolated from about 9.2 ml of fresh peripheral blood by Ficoll-Paque density gradient centrifugation. Total RNA was extracted with Trizol reagent, and quality was checked on an Agilent 2100 Bioanalyzer. The TCR beta CDR3 regions were amplified from RNA transcripts. The first round of RT-PCR for the TCR CDR3 was performed with the HTBI primer set and the Qiagen OneStep RT-PCR kit. A second multiplex PCR round built the libraries, followed by size selection and purification. Paired-end sequencing of the libraries was performed with 100 bp reads on an Illumina HiSeq2000. On the authors' methods: SOAPnuke was used to process the raw data, with reads discarded if the reads contained adapters or uncalled bases, had a mean Phred below 15, or lacked an exact constant-primer or identifier match. High-quality paired reads were merged with COPE v1.2.5, and unique nucleotide sequences were defined as clonotypes. MiTCR v1.1 was used to align the clonotypes against IMGT TRBV, TRBD and TRBJ reference segments. The analysis was restricted to V-J combinations with a frequency above 0.0001, which together covered just over 98% of the repertoires. A TCS score was defined as the ratio between F50 (clonal expansion) and ExV (chaos), using BLOSUM62-based TCRdist between CDR3 peptides within each V-J. Welch's t-statistics and random forest reduced around 510 V-J features to 10 to 15, which were used in a naive Bayes classifier (R e1071). The public reads were quality trimmed at Q25 with fastp and then assembled into clones with MiXCR by TCRdb, keeping productive beta chains. Entries that share a CDR3 protein sequence are merged under the most common genes and DNA. None of the V and J calls come from the authors' own analysis; TCRdb made them. Across this sample there are roughly 280,000 distinct CDR3 sequences, with about 15% seen only once. Roughly 50% of the sample is taken by the ten largest.

According to the germline V gene, CDR1 reads SQVTM and CDR2 reads ANQGSEA. The germline V and J ends show losses of 5 bases and 2 bases respectively, and no gene match explains 3 bases of the junction. Measured from the cysteine to the phenylalanine, the CDR3 is 13 residues long. Here the CDR3 DNA is all that survives: 39 bases in frame from base 1. The receptor comes from a woman in her sixties or seventies with Graves' ophthalmopathy. This sequence uses TRBV29-1 and TRBJ2-7; a stretch of 10 junction bases matches TRBD2. Sequenced: blood. The CDR3 in this case is CSVTSGITYEQYF. Here is the DNA: TGCAGCGTTACTAGCGGGATAACCTACGAGCAGTACTTC.